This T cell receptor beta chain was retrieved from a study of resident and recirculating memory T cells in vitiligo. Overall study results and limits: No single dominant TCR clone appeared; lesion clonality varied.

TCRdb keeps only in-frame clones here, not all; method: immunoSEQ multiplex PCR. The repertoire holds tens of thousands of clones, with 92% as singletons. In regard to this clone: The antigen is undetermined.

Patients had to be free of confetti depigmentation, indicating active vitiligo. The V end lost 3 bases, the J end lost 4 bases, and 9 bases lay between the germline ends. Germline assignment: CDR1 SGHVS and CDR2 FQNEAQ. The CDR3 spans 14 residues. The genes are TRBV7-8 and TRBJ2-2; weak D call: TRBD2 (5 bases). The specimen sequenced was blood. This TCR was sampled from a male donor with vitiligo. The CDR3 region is CASSFGVGTGELFF. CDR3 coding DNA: TGTGCCAGCAGCTTCGGGGTCGGCACCGGGGAGCTGTTTTTT.